This TCR beta chain is drawn from a study of blood T cells in healthy people across ages. The V gene's germline CDR1 is SGHDT and CDR2 YYEEEE. V lost 5 bases, J lost 12 bases, and 30 bases lay in between. The CDR3 length is 16 residues. The second PCR ran about 7 to 12 cycles with a sample-barcoded 5' primer and J-beta primers. Researchers report that each sample yielded at least 2.5 million CDR3-containing paired-end reads. One entry per CDR3 protein, called by TCRdb with MiXCR from the 5' RACE reads. This sample has 1.8 million or so distinct CDR3 sequences; more than 35% occur once, and the top ten carry 23%.

The sequence came from a human donor in good health. The chain couples TRBV5-6 to TRBJ2-7; tentative D call: TRBD2 (5 bases). The material sequenced was blood. The CDR3 protein is CASRRGGQQEHYEWYF. CDR3 nucleotides: TGTGCCAGCAGAAGAGGCGGGCAGCAAGAACATTACGAGTGGTACTTC.